Listed here are 32 T cell receptor beta chains from one sample, sequenced in a study of T cell responses to AZD1222 COVID-19 vaccine (dated by TCRdb to 2020 to 2023). Library creation used the immunoSEQ multiplex PCR assay. The immuneACCESS repertoire file appears here via TCRdb, limited to in-frame rearrangements. These files lack a portion of the clones; in checked studies, under half of the deficit traces to unresolved V genes, and the cause of the others is not known. The sample includes over 150,000 clones, with around nine tenths observed a single time. About 1.6% of the sample belongs to the ten largest clones. The meaning of the sample's time point label: baseline before first vaccination. The sequencing used peripheral blood, collected on day 0 of AZD1222 vaccination. The receptor set was obtained from an adult in good health.

This chain links TRBV5-1 with TRBJ2-2; either TRBD1 or TRBD2 may fit D (6 bases each). The CDR3 runs to 16 residues. Germline-derived CDR1 and CDR2 are SGHRS and YFSETQ. Trimming stripped 0 bases from V and 3 bases from J, with 12 bases between. DNA for the CDR3: TGCGCCAGCAGCTTGGGCTCCGGGGGCCACACCGGGGAGCTGTTTTTT. Protein: CASSLGSGGHTGELFF.

This sequence joins TRBV2 and TRBJ1-1, with D tentatively TRBD1 (5 bases). Trimming took 8 bases from V and 4 from J, leaving 17 bases between them. CDR3 length: 14 amino acids. CDR1 is SNHLY and CDR2 is FYNNEI in the germline V gene. CDR3 coding DNA: TGTGCCAGCTCTCCAAAGGGGATGGGCACTGAAGCTTTCTTT. Its protein product is CASSPKGMGTEAFF.

CDR3 sequence: CASSPVRSPQETQYF. CDR3 sequence (DNA): TGTGCCAGCTCACCCGTCAGAAGTCCACAAGAGACCCAGTACTTC. J is TRBJ2-5 and V is TRBV18; D uncertain. Per germline, CDR1 KGHSH and CDR2 LQKENI. Deletions cut 3 bases from V and 2 bases from J, with 13 bases between. The CDR3 has 15 amino acids.

The chain uses TRBV11-2 and TRBJ2-7; TRBD1 is a possible D gene (6 bases). Germline V CDR1 and CDR2: SGHAT, FQNNGV. The CDR3 is made up of 19 amino acids. V shed 5 bases and J shed 0 bases, with 26 bases lying between them. In DNA form, the CDR3 reads TGTGCCAGCAGCGTAAACACCCATAGGGGGATCCCCTTCTCCTACGAGCAGTACTTC. Residues: CASSVNTHRGIPFSYEQYF.

This chain uses TRBV6-2 or TRBV6-3 with TRBJ1-2; tentative D call: TRBD1 (5 bases). The V and J ends lost 6 bases and 1 base respectively, with 15 bases between them. From germline, CDR1 is MNHEY and CDR2 SVGEGT. This CDR3 has 15 amino acids. In nucleotides, the CDR3 is TGTGCCAGCAGCGGGACGAATACACTTAACTATGGCTACACCTTC. It encodes CASSGTNTLNYGYTF.

J is TRBJ2-1 and V is TRBV7-3; D call uncertain. Between the trimmed V and J ends, which lost 2 bases and 4 bases, there was a span of 6 bases. This CDR3 is 13 amino acids long. Germline values: CDR1 SGHTA, CDR2 FQGTGA. In DNA form, the CDR3 reads TGTGCCAGCAGCTTATTCGAGTACAATGAGCAGTTCTTC. This gives the protein CASSLFEYNEQFF.

This clone showed up just once. The CDR3 DNA follows: TGTGCCAGCAGCCCTAGACAGGGCCGTGGTGGCTACACCTTC. It translates to CASSPRQGRGGYTF. The chain carries TRBV5-4 and TRBJ1-2; TRBD1 agrees at 7 bases. Germline V gives CDR1 SGHNT, CDR2 YYREEE (reference sequence). The CDR3 contains 14 residues. Trimming took 4 bases from V and 7 from J; bases not matched to a gene: 10.

DNA of the CDR3: TGTGCCAGTAGTGCGCTCGGGTTCATGAACACTGAAGCTTTCTTT. Protein product: CASSALGFMNTEAFF. This rearrangement joins TRBV19 to TRBJ1-1; D remains unclear. Trimming cost V 5 bases and J 0 bases, with 13 bases left between them. CDR1 LNHDA and CDR2 SQIVND come from the germline V gene (reference sequence). The length of the CDR3 is 15 residues.

The chain joins TRBV5-4 to TRBJ2-3; tentatively, D is TRBD2 (6 bases). Germline CDR1 is SGHNT and CDR2 is YYREEE (reference sequence). The CDR3 consists of 15 residues. Trimming took off 0 bases at V and 2 bases at J, with 10 bases between the two ends. The CDR3 region is CASSLARTNTDTQYF. Written as DNA, the CDR3 is TGTGCCAGCAGCTTGGCCCGGACTAACACAGATACGCAGTATTTT.

This rearrangement joins TRBV5-5 to TRBJ2-2; perhaps TRBD2 as D (5 bases). CDR3 length equals 16 residues. From germline, CDR1 is SGHKS and CDR2 YYEKEE (reference sequence). Deletions cut 0 bases from V and 0 bases from J, with 9 bases between. The CDR3 DNA follows: TGTGCCAGCAGCTTGGTTACGGGATCGAACACCGGGGAGCTGTTTTTT. It codes for CASSLVTGSNTGELFF.

The V gene is TRBV7-9, the J gene TRBJ1-1, with a possible D match to TRBD1 (6 bases). V gave up 7 bases and J gave up 3 bases, with 18 bases separating them. From germline, CDR1 is SEHNR and CDR2 FQNEAQ (reference sequence). This CDR3 contains 15 residues. The CDR3 region is CASTILPKGDTEAFF. The DNA of the CDR3 is TGTGCCAGCACGATCCTTCCGAAGGGGGACACTGAAGCTTTCTTT.

The V call is TRBV5-1, the J call TRBJ1-1, with D maybe TRBD1 (5 bases). The ends were cut back, 4 bases at V and 1 base at J, with 14 bases in the middle. Germline V CDR1 and CDR2: SGHRS, YFSETQ. This CDR3 region has 15 residues. CDR3 residues: CASSREGRRNTEAFF. The CDR3 DNA sequence: TGCGCCAGCAGCCGTGAGGGACGACGGAACACTGAAGCTTTCTTT.

This chain connects TRBV7-8 to TRBJ1-6, with no clear D. Trimming stripped 4 bases from V and 5 bases from J, with 9 bases between. Germline values: CDR1 SGHVS, CDR2 FQNEAQ. The CDR3 loop spans 14 amino acids. In DNA, the CDR3 is TGTGCCAGCAGCTACGGTCGCGATAATTCACCCCTCCACTTT. Encoded protein: CASSYGRDNSPLHF.

This clone has a single count. The chain is built from TRBV7-2 and TRBJ2-7, with D uncertain. CDR3 length: 15 residues. V was cut by 8 bases and J by 3 bases, with 20 bases left in between. Looked up from germline, CDR1 is SGHTA and CDR2 is FQGNSA. In nucleotides, the CDR3 is TGTGCCAGCGCCCTATATGACCTCGGGTTCTACGAGCAGTACTTC. Amino acid sequence: CASALYDLGFYEQYF.

This clone occurred once. This chain joins TRBV10-2 and TRBJ2-7; 11 bases align to TRBD2. The ends lost 5 bases at V and 3 bases at J; junction bases unmatched: 9. There are 16 residues in the CDR3. The germline V gene encodes CDR1 WSHSY and CDR2 SAAADI. Here the CDR3 reads CASSPKGLAVIYEQYF. The CDR3 bases are TGCGCCAGCAGTCCCAAGGGACTAGCGGTGATCTACGAGCAGTACTTC.

CDR3 residues: CASSLPGTGTHNEQFF. The CDR3 bases are TGTGCCAGCAGTTTACCAGGGACAGGGACCCACAATGAGCAGTTCTTC. The chain joins TRBV27 to TRBJ2-1; 9 bases are a match to TRBD1. The V and J ends lost 2 bases and 5 bases, in that order; junction bases with no gene match: 7. Germline V gene sequence: CDR1 MNHEY, CDR2 SMNVEV (reference sequence). CDR3 length equals 16 residues.

This clone is a singleton in its sample. This chain connects TRBV28 to TRBJ1-6, with TRBD1 identical over 10 bases. The ends lost 2 bases at V and 5 bases at J; junction bases unmatched: 0. The CDR3 has 15 residues. CDR1 is MDHEN, CDR2 SYDVKM, per germline. The CDR3 region has the DNA TGTGCCAGCAGTTTAGGGACAGGGGATAATTCACCCCTCCACTTT. Its translation is CASSLGTGDNSPLHF.

This clone is medium-sized (0.01 to 0.1%). This chain joins TRBV12-3 or TRBV12-4 and TRBJ1-6; the D gene is possibly TRBD1 (6 bases). This CDR3 is 13 amino acids long. Trimming removed 5 bases at V and 10 bases at J, with 12 bases between. The CDR3 DNA is TGTGCCAGCAGTCAAACAGGGTACTCACCCCTCCACTTT. It yields the protein CASSQTGYSPLHF.

The V gene is TRBV3-1 (or the pseudogene TRBV3-2), the J gene TRBJ1-6, with a possible D match to TRBD1 (6 bases). The V and J ends lost 4 bases and 11 bases respectively, with 12 bases between them. Germline V lookup: CDR1 LGHDT, CDR2 YNNKEL (reference sequence). The CDR3 has 13 residues. This CDR3 is CASSLSTGTPLHF. The CDR3 nucleotides read TGTGCCAGCAGCCTATCGACAGGTACACCCCTCCACTTT.

V is TRBV5-1 and J is TRBJ1-6; a possible D gene is TRBD1 (6 bases). The CDR3 contains 16 residues. Trimming pared 1 base from V and 4 bases from J, leaving 12 bases between. Looked up from germline, CDR1 is SGHRS and CDR2 is YFSETQ. CDR3 in amino acids: CASSLLTGLYNSPLHF. The DNA for the CDR3 is TGCGCCAGCAGCTTGTTGACAGGCCTTTATAATTCACCCCTCCACTTT.

This clone was seen once. The rearrangement joins TRBV5-5 to TRBJ2-3; D may be TRBD1 (6 bases). V lost 3 bases and J lost 0, with 17 bases in between. This CDR3 is built from 17 residues. Per the germline V gene, CDR1 is SGHKS and CDR2 is YYEKEE (reference sequence). CDR3 residues: CASSSLPGTTSTDTQYF. As DNA, the CDR3 is TGTGCCAGCAGCTCCCTCCCCGGGACAACTAGCACAGATACGCAGTATTTT.

The chain couples TRBV27 to TRBJ2-2, with D unresolved. CDR1 is MNHEY and CDR2 is SMNVEV in the germline V gene (reference sequence). This CDR3 is 14 amino acids long. V lost 2 bases to trimming and J lost 0 bases, with 4 bases between them. The CDR3 nucleotides are TGTGCCAGCAGTTTACACGCGAACACCGGGGAGCTGTTTTTT. Translating it yields CASSLHANTGELFF.

This clone was detected once. The chain carries TRBV4-1 and TRBJ2-7, with D possibly TRBD1 on 6 matching bases. Trimming shortened V by 4 bases and J by 2 bases, and 18 bases separated the two germline ends. The CDR3 has 16 residues. Germline V gene lookup returns CDR1 MGHRA and CDR2 YSYEKL. In nucleotides, the CDR3 is TGCGCCAGCAGCCCGGACAGTAACCCGGGTGCCTACGAGCAGTACTTC. It codes for CASSPDSNPGAYEQYF.

The chain combines TRBV29-1 with TRBJ2-1; D unresolved. The germline V gene has CDR1 SQVTM and CDR2 ANQGSEA. Trimming stripped 6 bases from V and 6 bases from J, with 9 bases between. The CDR3 loop spans 11 amino acids. The CDR3 reads CSVRLFNEQFF. CDR3 DNA sequence: TGCAGCGTGAGACTTTTCAATGAGCAGTTCTTC.

This clone appeared a single time. The chain combines TRBV6-5 with TRBJ1-1, with unresolved D. The CDR3 spans 13 residues. CDR1 and CDR2 from the germline V gene are MNHEY and SVGAGI. V lost 6 bases to trimming and J lost 4 bases, with 12 bases between them. The CDR3 nucleotides read TGTGCCAGCAGGTTCCCGGGGTTCACTGAAGCTTTCTTT. Its protein is CASRFPGFTEAFF.

The CDR3 spells CASSLIPQETQYF. The CDR3 nucleotides are TGTGCCAGCAGCTTAATCCCCCAAGAGACCCAGTACTTC. The chain uses TRBV5-5 and TRBJ2-5; D uncertain. CDR3 size: 13 residues. V lost 2 bases to trimming and J lost 1 base, with 6 bases between them. Germline CDR1 SGHKS, CDR2 YYEKEE (reference sequence).

This chain links TRBV7-9 with TRBJ1-1, with 8 nucleotides matching TRBD1. CDR1 SEHNR and CDR2 FQNEAQ come from the germline V gene (reference sequence). The V and J ends lost 2 bases and 6 bases, in that order; junction bases with no gene match: 5. CDR3 length equals 14 residues. The CDR3 region has the DNA TGTGCCAGCAGCTTATTCCCAGGGGGCCCTGAAGCTTTCTTT. This gives the protein CASSLFPGGPEAFF.

V usage is TRBV5-1 and J usage is TRBJ2-2, with 7 bases fitting TRBD2. Germline CDR1 SGHRS, CDR2 YFSETQ. The CDR3 is made up of 16 amino acids. The ends lost 4 bases at V and 5 bases at J; junction bases unmatched: 11. This chain's CDR3 is CASSPASGPVTGELFF. The CDR3 DNA reads as TGCGCCAGCAGCCCCGCTAGCGGTCCAGTTACCGGGGAGCTGTTTTTT. The full variable domain, with the rest looked up from reference TRBV5-1 and TRBJ2-2, is KAGVTQTPRYLIKTRGQQVTLSCSPISGHRSVSWYQQTPGQGLQFLFEYFSETQRNKGNFPGRFSGRQFSNSRSEMNVSTLELGDSALYLCASSPASGPVTGELFFGEGSRLTVL.

The chain has TRBV29-1 and TRBJ2-7; 8 positions agree with TRBD1. Per germline, CDR1 SQVTM and CDR2 ANQGSEA. The CDR3 is 14 residues long. V trimming: 5 bases; J trimming: 3 bases; junction bases outside the gene matches: 9. In nucleotides, the CDR3 is TGCAGCGTTTCCGTCCCGGGACAGGACTACGAGCAGTACTTC. It encodes CSVSVPGQDYEQYF.

The V call is TRBV19, the J call TRBJ1-1, with a weak D call TRBD1 (5 bases). Trimming shortened V by 5 bases and J by 6 bases, and 19 bases separated the two germline ends. Germline loops: CDR1 LNHDA, CDR2 SQIVND (reference sequence). CDR3 length equals 15 residues. The CDR3 DNA reads as TGTGCCAGTAGTCCTACAGGTTGGATAGTGGCTGAAGCTTTCTTT. Protein sequence: CASSPTGWIVAEAFF.

The V and J genes are TRBV18 and TRBJ1-3; 11 nucleotides align to TRBD1. CDR1 KGHSH and CDR2 LQKENI come from the germline V gene. After removal of 6 bases from V and 0 bases from J, the junction contained 4 bases not matched to a gene. The CDR3 is made up of 16 amino acids. For the CDR3, the DNA is TGTGCCAGCTCCGGGACAGGGGGACTCTCTGGAAACACCATATATTTT. It yields the protein CASSGTGGLSGNTIYF.

CDR3 DNA sequence: TGTGCCAGCAGGCCAACCCTGGTGGGTCAGCCCCAGCATTTT. This encodes CASRPTLVGQPQHF. V is TRBV27 and J is TRBJ1-5; D ambiguous. The germline V gene has CDR1 MNHEY and CDR2 SMNVEV (reference sequence). This CDR3 region has 14 residues. V was trimmed by 6 bases and J by 6 bases, leaving 15 bases between them.